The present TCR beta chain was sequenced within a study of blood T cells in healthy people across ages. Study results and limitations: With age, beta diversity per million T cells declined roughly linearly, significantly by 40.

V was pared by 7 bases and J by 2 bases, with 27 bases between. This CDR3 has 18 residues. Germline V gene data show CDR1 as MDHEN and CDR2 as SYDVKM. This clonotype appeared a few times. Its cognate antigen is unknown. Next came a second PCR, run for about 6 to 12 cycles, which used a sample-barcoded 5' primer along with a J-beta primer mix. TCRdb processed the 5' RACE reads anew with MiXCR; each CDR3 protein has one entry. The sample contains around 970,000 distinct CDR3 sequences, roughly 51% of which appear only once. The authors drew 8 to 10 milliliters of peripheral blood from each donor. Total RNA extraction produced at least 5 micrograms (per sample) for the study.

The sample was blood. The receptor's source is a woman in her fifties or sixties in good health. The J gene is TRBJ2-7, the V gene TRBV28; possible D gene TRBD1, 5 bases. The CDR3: CASTFPRAAGRVAYEQYF. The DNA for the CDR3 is TGTGCCAGCACCTTCCCTAGGGCGGCAGGCAGGGTGGCCTACGAGCAGTACTTC.